This entry lists 23 T cell receptor beta chains sequenced from one sample in a study of blood T cell repertoires in COVID-19. Repertoires were generated with immunoSEQ multiplex PCR, while TCRdb's copy carries only in-frame clones and drops some. The sample contains some 87,000 clones, around 76% of which appear only once. Sample: peripheral blood. These TCRs come from a human donor in a cohort sampled during active COVID-19.

The chain recombines TRBV6-2 or TRBV6-3 with TRBJ2-1; 7 nucleotides line up with TRBD2. The CDR3 totals 14 residues. V was pared by 2 bases and J by 5 bases, with 3 bases of the junction left unmatched. Germline CDR1 reads MNHEY; CDR2 reads SVGEGT. CDR3 bases: TGTGCCAGCAGTTACAGGCTAGCGGACAATGAGCAGTTCTTC. Its translation: CASSYRLADNEQFF.

V gene TRBV9 combines with J gene TRBJ1-1, with D maybe TRBD1 (5 bases). V shed 4 bases and J shed 5 bases, with 9 bases lying between them. Germline V lookup: CDR1 SGDLS, CDR2 YYNGEE. The CDR3 length is 12 residues. The CDR3, as DNA: TGTGCCAGCAGCCCGCGGGGGACTGAAGCTTTCTTT. This gives the protein CASSPRGTEAFF.

For the CDR3, the DNA is TGTGCCAGCAGCTTGGTAGGGGGTAATGAAAAACTGTTTTTT. Its protein product is CASSLVGGNEKLFF. V and J are TRBV5-6 and TRBJ1-4, with a weak D call TRBD1 (6 bases). Germline V gene data show CDR1 as SGHDT and CDR2 as YYEEEE. This CDR3 region has 14 residues. Trimming took off 0 bases at V and 4 bases at J, with 7 bases between the two ends.

This clone was seen ten or more times. V usage is TRBV9 and J usage is TRBJ2-3, with D possibly matching TRBD1 (5 bases). The CDR3 is 16 residues long. The germline V and J ends were trimmed by 0 bases and 1 base, with 12 bases remaining between them. Germline V gene data show CDR1 as SGDLS and CDR2 as YYNGEE. The CDR3 sequence is CASSVATLRGTDTQYF. CDR3 nucleotide sequence: TGTGCCAGCAGCGTAGCTACCCTCAGGGGCACAGATACGCAGTATTTT.

The V call is TRBV6-1, the J call TRBJ1-6, with a tentative D call TRBD1 (6 bases). The CDR3 is 17 residues long. CDR1 is MNHNS and CDR2 is SASEGT in the germline V gene. With 1 base removed from V and 10 bases from J, the gap between germline ends came to 20 bases. The DNA for the CDR3 is TGTGCCAGCAGTGAAGAGGGGGTCTTTCCTAATTTATCACCCCTCCACTTT. Translated: CASSEEGVFPNLSPLHF.

The chain joins TRBV11-1 to TRBJ2-5; no clear D gene. The CDR3 spans 14 residues. Per germline, CDR1 SGHAT and CDR2 FQDESV (reference sequence). V was clipped by 4 bases and J by 1 base, with 10 bases between them. CDR3 sequence: CASSSDWSQETQYF. The DNA of the CDR3 is TGTGCCAGCAGCTCCGACTGGTCCCAAGAGACCCAGTACTTC.

The J gene is TRBJ2-3, the V gene TRBV27; 7 bases match TRBD2. The CDR3 spans 15 residues. V lost 10 bases and J lost 0; bases outside the gene matches: 10. The germline gives CDR1 MNHEY, CDR2 SMNVEV (reference sequence). The CDR3 region is CATHSAGGSTDTQYF. The CDR3, as DNA: TGTGCCACCCATTCGGCCGGGGGGAGCACAGATACGCAGTATTTT.

This clone was picked up one time. The chain carries TRBV15 and TRBJ2-1; TRBD2 matches 11 bases. This CDR3 has 16 amino acids. Germline CDR1 LNHNV, CDR2 YYDKDF (reference sequence). The junction had 4 bases not matched to a gene; V was cut back by 2 bases and J by 4 bases. The CDR3: CATSRPWTSGYNEQFF. The CDR3 DNA reads TGTGCCACCAGCAGACCATGGACTAGCGGGTACAATGAGCAGTTCTTC. The complete variable domain, with remaining parts taken from reference TRBV15 and TRBJ2-1, reads DAMVIQNPRYQVTQFGKPVTLSCSQTLNHNVMYWYQQKSSQAPKLLFHYYDKDFNNEADTPDNFQSRRPNTSFCFLDIRSPGLGDTAMYLCATSRPWTSGYNEQFFGPGTRLTVL.

The CDR3 nucleotides read TGTGCCAGTAGTCCGGGGGGGTACGAGCAGTACTTC. As protein: CASSPGGYEQYF. The chain couples TRBV19 to TRBJ2-7; 8 positions match TRBD2. CDR1 and CDR2 (germline): LNHDA, SQIVND (reference sequence). The CDR3 has 12 amino acids. The V segment lost 5 bases and the J segment 4 bases; nucleotides outside the gene matches: 1.

This chain links TRBV18 with TRBJ2-1; the D is unclear. CDR3 size: 15 residues. The germline V and J ends were trimmed by 3 bases and 1 base, with 10 bases remaining between them. CDR1 is KGHSH and CDR2 is LQKENI in the germline V gene. The CDR3 protein is CASSPLSVSYNEQFF. Here the CDR3 DNA reads TGTGCCAGCTCACCCCTGTCAGTTTCCTACAATGAGCAGTTCTTC.

The chain's CDR3 is CASSLYEQYF. CDR3 nucleotides: TGTGCCAGCAGTCTCTACGAGCAGTACTTC. This chain links TRBV2 with TRBJ2-7; D is ambiguous. The CDR3 consists of 10 residues. The ends were cut back, 5 bases at V and 3 bases at J, with 2 bases in the middle. In germline, CDR1 is SNHLY, CDR2 FYNNEI.

This clone counts as hyperexpanded. Here the CDR3 reads CASSPGLAGGNTGELFF. The CDR3 nucleotides are TGTGCCAGCAGCCCGGGACTAGCGGGAGGAAACACCGGGGAGCTGTTTTTT. V gene TRBV13 combines with J gene TRBJ2-2; 15 bases align to TRBD2. The V segment lost 5 bases and the J segment 2 bases; nucleotides outside the gene matches: 3. Germline V gene sequence: CDR1 PRHDT, CDR2 FYEKMQ (reference sequence). The length of the CDR3 is 17 residues.

J is TRBJ2-5 and V is TRBV2, with 8 bases lining up with TRBD2. The CDR3 length is 13 residues. Germline CDR1 is SNHLY and CDR2 is FYNNEI. Trimming removed 6 bases from V and 2 bases from J; junction bases left unmatched: 2. The CDR3 protein is CASRPSGQETQYF. Here the CDR3 DNA reads TGTGCCAGCAGGCCTAGCGGGCAAGAGACCCAGTACTTC.

This sequence joins TRBV19 and TRBJ1-1; 7 positions match TRBD1. The CDR3 contains 16 residues. Trimming cost V 5 bases and J 2 bases; bases outside gene matches: 11. The V gene's germline CDR1 is LNHDA and CDR2 SQIVND (reference sequence). Here the CDR3 DNA reads TGTGCCAGTAGTCATCGCCCGGGACAGATTAACACTGAAGCTTTCTTT. Translated: CASSHRPGQINTEAFF.

This chain connects TRBV24-1 to TRBJ2-2; 10 positions agree with TRBD1. J lost 6 bases, V lost 3 bases, and 12 bases had no gene match. The germline gives CDR1 KGHDR, CDR2 SFDVKD. This CDR3 is 18 amino acids long. The CDR3 nucleotides read TGTGCCACCAGTGATCTCACCCCCCGGGACAGGGGCGCCGGGGAGCTGTTTTTT. This sequence encodes CATSDLTPRDRGAGELFF.

The chain joins TRBV29-1 to TRBJ2-1; 11 bases agree with TRBD2. The CDR3 covers 16 residues. V trimming: 1 base; J trimming: 0 bases; junction bases outside the gene matches: 2. The germline gives CDR1 SQVTM, CDR2 ANQGSEA. The CDR3 loop reads CSVEASGRYSYNEQFF. The CDR3 DNA sequence: TGCAGCGTTGAAGCTAGCGGGAGGTACTCCTACAATGAGCAGTTCTTC.

This chain uses TRBV9 with TRBJ2-5; D is unclear. The CDR3 has 13 amino acids. CDR1 and CDR2 (germline): SGDLS, YYNGEE. V dropped 4 bases and J dropped 2 bases, with 9 bases sitting between them. The DNA of the CDR3 is TGTGCCAGCAGCCCCGGGTCTCAAGAGACCCAGTACTTC. This codes for CASSPGSQETQYF.

This clone was counted once. Since no conserved phenylalanine or tryptophan closes the CDR3, a read error is the likely cause. It is unclear where the CDR3 begins or ends on the DNA, so no DNA is shown, and the CDR3 is as TCRdb lists it. The chain recombines TRBV12-3 or TRBV12-4 with TRBJ1-3; the DNA was not used to check the table's D call, TRBD1. The CDR3 extends over 11 residues, inclusive of both ends. This CDR3 is CASSFNAKTGI.

The chain carries TRBV5-6 and TRBJ1-5, with no clear D. The CDR3 loop spans 16 amino acids. Germline V gives CDR1 SGHDT, CDR2 YYEEEE. V was shortened by 0 bases and J by 5 bases, with 15 bases between the two germline ends. CDR3 loop: CASSLATGEWDQPQHF. CDR3 nucleotide sequence: TGTGCCAGCAGCTTGGCCACCGGGGAATGGGATCAGCCCCAGCATTTT.

The chain uses TRBV5-5 and TRBJ1-2, with 7 bases matching TRBD1. The junction had 9 bases not matched to a gene; V was cut back by 4 bases and J by 0 bases. Germline assignment: CDR1 SGHKS and CDR2 YYEKEE (reference sequence). This CDR3 has 16 residues. Here the CDR3 reads CASSDGTETANYGYTF. CDR3 nucleotide sequence: TGTGCCAGCAGCGATGGGACAGAAACTGCTAACTATGGCTACACCTTC.

Many counts were recorded for this clone. The chain joins TRBV2 to TRBJ2-1; no firm D call. Germline values: CDR1 SNHLY, CDR2 FYNNEI. Between the trimmed V and J ends, which lost 4 bases and 0 bases, there was a span of 7 bases. The CDR3 runs 14 residues. As DNA, the CDR3 is TGTGCCAGCAGTGTCCCGAGCTCCTACAATGAGCAGTTCTTC. This encodes CASSVPSSYNEQFF. Full variable domain (outside the CDR3, taken from reference TRBV2 and TRBJ2-1): EPEVTQTPSHQVTQMGQEVILRCVPISNHLYFYWYRQILGQKVEFLVSFYNNEISEKSEIFDDQFSVERPDGSNFTLKIRSTKLEDSAMYFCASSVPSSYNEQFFGPGTRLTVL.

The chain uses TRBV6-5 and TRBJ2-1; D not resolved. CDR1 is MNHEY, CDR2 SVGAGI, per germline. V gave up 2 bases and J gave up 3 bases, with 5 bases separating them. The CDR3 consists of 13 residues. This CDR3 is CASSYGGYNEQFF. CDR3 DNA: TGTGCCAGCAGTTACGGCGGCTACAATGAGCAGTTCTTC.

The chain employs TRBV13 and TRBJ1-6; D is perhaps TRBD1 (5 bases). Germline V gene data show CDR1 as PRHDT and CDR2 as FYEKMQ (reference sequence). Trimming removed 5 bases at V and 9 bases at J, with 20 bases between. The CDR3 is 16 residues long. CDR3 sequence (DNA): TGTGCCAGCAGCCCGGCGGGCGGGGGAGAGCGTTCACCCCTCCACTTT. The encoded protein is CASSPAGGGERSPLHF.